This TCR beta chain derives from a study of blood T cell repertoires in COVID-19. Measured with immunoSEQ multiplex PCR; TCRdb has only the in-frame clones, and not every one. Of roughly 250,000 clones in the sample, around 81% were seen once. Germline trimming cut 4 bases from V and 4 bases from J; bases unmatched to any gene: 5. CDR3 size: 14 residues. The germline gives CDR1 SGHRS, CDR2 YFSETQ. The sample comprised peripheral blood. The chain is built from TRBV5-1 and TRBJ1-1, with 9 bases matching TRBD1. The receptor's source is a woman aged 55 to 70 with active or convalescent COVID-19. CDR3 sequence (DNA): TGCGCCAGCAGCCTCGGGACAGGGACCACTGAAGCTTTCTTT. Amino acids: CASSLGTGTTEAFF.